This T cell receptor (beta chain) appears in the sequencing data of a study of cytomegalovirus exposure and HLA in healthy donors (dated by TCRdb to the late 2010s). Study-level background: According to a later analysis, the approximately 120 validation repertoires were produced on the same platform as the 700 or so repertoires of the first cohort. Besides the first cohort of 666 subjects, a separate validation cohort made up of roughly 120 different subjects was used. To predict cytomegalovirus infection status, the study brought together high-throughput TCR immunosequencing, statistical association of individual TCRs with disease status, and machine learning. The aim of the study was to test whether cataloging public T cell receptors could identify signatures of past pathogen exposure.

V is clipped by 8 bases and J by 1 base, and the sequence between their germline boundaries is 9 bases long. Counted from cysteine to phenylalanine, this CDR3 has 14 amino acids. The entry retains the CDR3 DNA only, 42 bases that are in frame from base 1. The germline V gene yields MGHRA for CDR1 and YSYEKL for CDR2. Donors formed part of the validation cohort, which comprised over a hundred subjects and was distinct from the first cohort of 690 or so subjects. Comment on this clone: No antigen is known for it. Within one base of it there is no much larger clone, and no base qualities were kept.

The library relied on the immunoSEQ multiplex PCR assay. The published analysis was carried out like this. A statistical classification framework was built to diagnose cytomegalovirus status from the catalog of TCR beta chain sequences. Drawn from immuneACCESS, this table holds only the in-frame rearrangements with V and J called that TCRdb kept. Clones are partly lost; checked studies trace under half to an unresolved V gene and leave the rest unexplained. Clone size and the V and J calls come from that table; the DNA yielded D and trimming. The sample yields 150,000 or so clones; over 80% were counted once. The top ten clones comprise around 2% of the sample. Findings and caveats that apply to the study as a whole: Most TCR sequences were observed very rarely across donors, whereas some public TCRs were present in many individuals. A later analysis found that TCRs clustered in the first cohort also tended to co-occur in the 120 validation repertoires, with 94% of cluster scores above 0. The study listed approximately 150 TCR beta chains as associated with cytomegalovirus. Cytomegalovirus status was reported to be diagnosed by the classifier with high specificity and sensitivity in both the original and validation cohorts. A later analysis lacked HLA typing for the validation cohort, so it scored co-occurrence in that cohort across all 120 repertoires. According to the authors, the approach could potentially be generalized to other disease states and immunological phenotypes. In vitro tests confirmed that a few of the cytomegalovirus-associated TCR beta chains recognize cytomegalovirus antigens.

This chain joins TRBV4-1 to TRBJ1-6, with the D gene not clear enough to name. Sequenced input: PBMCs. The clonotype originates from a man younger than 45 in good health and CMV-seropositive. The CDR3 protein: CASGEASYNSPLHF. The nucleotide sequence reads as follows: TGCGCCAGCGGAGAGGCGTCCTATAATTCACCCCTCCACTTT.